A selection of T cell receptor beta chains follows, all from one sample in a study of T cells in Graves' hyperthyroidism and ophthalmopathy. TCRdb re-derived calls from the multiplex PCR reads in MiXCR, one entry per CDR3 protein. This table holds fewer than 800,000 distinct CDR3 sequences, 15% to 20% found once. The sample was blood. These receptors were obtained from a man between 18 and 29 years old with Graves' hyperthyroidism. CDR3s include the opening cysteine and the closing phenylalanine or tryptophan. Fields, in order: CDR3 protein, CDR3 DNA, clone size, D gene, J gene, V gene. The D gene is left open where the match is weak. Clone size is shown for a subset of rows, as once, few, many or a class of expanded clone.

CDR3 protein: CASTRGTSRIYEQFF
CDR3 DNA: TGTGCCAGCACCCGAGGAACTAGCCGTATTTATGAGCAGTTCTTC
clone size: many
D gene: .
J gene: TRBJ2-1
V gene: TRBV6-1

CDR3 protein: CASSPRLGLEIHEQFF
CDR3 DNA: TGTGCCAGCAGTCCACGTCTTGGACTAGAGATCCATGAGCAGTTCTTC
clone size: many
D gene: TRBD2
J gene: TRBJ2-1
V gene: TRBV2

CDR3 protein: CASSYGQGSTEAFF
CDR3 DNA: TGTGCCAGCAGTTACGGGCAGGGTAGTACTGAAGCTTTCTTT
clone size: many
D gene: .
J gene: TRBJ1-1
V gene: TRBV6-6

CDR3 protein: CASSPEGTQKETQYF
CDR3 DNA: TGTGCCAGCTCACCAGAAGGGACACAAAAAGAGACCCAGTACTTC
clone size: .
D gene: .
J gene: TRBJ2-5
V gene: TRBV18

CDR3 protein: CASRGTIVGQPQHF
CDR3 DNA: TGTGCCAGCAGGGGGACAATTGTTGGTCAGCCCCAGCATTTT
clone size: many
D gene: .
J gene: TRBJ1-5
V gene: TRBV12-3/TRBV12-4

CDR3 protein: CASSYDRGYEQYF
CDR3 DNA: TGTGCCAGCAGTTACGACAGGGGGTACGAGCAGTACTTC
clone size: many
D gene: TRBD1
J gene: TRBJ2-7
V gene: TRBV6-1

CDR3 protein: CSASEADTQYF
CDR3 DNA: TGCAGTGCTTCCGAAGCAGATACGCAGTATTTT
clone size: .
D gene: .
J gene: TRBJ2-3
V gene: TRBV20-1

CDR3 protein: CASSQSTGSGETQYF
CDR3 DNA: TGCGCCAGCAGCCAGTCCACAGGGTCTGGGGAGACCCAGTACTTC
clone size: many
D gene: .
J gene: TRBJ2-5
V gene: TRBV4-3

CDR3 protein: CASSQGPRLAGVYEQYF
CDR3 DNA: TGTGCCAGCAGCCAAGGTCCCAGACTAGCGGGCGTGTACGAGCAGTACTTC
clone size: many
D gene: TRBD2
J gene: TRBJ2-7
V gene: TRBV3-1

CDR3 protein: CASSQDAGVGNQPQHF
CDR3 DNA: TGTGCCAGCAGCCAAGACGCAGGGGTGGGCAATCAGCCCCAGCATTTT
clone size: few
D gene: .
J gene: TRBJ1-5
V gene: TRBV4-2

CDR3 protein: CASSQAPRTWYEQFF
CDR3 DNA: TGTGCCAGCAGCCAAGCCCCAAGGACCTGGTATGAGCAGTTCTTC
clone size: few
D gene: .
J gene: TRBJ2-1
V gene: TRBV3-1

CDR3 protein: CASSQYVQRPYNEQFF
CDR3 DNA: TGTGCCAGCAGCCAATATGTCCAGCGGCCTTACAATGAGCAGTTCTTC
clone size: many
D gene: .
J gene: TRBJ2-1
V gene: TRBV14

CDR3 protein: CASVVYQREARADTQYF
CDR3 DNA: TGTGCTAGTGTCGTCTACCAGCGGGAGGCCCGGGCAGATACGCAGTATTTT
clone size: many
D gene: TRBD2
J gene: TRBJ2-3
V gene: TRBV12-5

CDR3 protein: CSARLSGRDTGELFF
CDR3 DNA: TGCAGTGCTAGGCTTAGCGGGAGAGACACCGGGGAGCTGTTTTTT
clone size: many
D gene: TRBD2
J gene: TRBJ2-2
V gene: TRBV20-1

CDR3 protein: CASSSGTENIQYF
CDR3 DNA: TGTGCCAGCAGCTCCGGGACAGAAAACATTCAGTACTTC
clone size: many
D gene: TRBD1
J gene: TRBJ2-4
V gene: TRBV2

CDR3 protein: CASSFGDRGADTQYF
CDR3 DNA: TGCGCCAGCAGCTTTGGGGACAGGGGGGCAGATACGCAGTATTTT
clone size: few
D gene: TRBD1
J gene: TRBJ2-3
V gene: TRBV5-1

CDR3 protein: CASTRGGWGTPNTGELFF
CDR3 DNA: TGTGCCAGCACCAGGGGGGGCTGGGGGACTCCGAACACCGGGGAGCTGTTTTTT
clone size: few
D gene: .
J gene: TRBJ2-2
V gene: TRBV6-2/TRBV6-3

CDR3 protein: CASSLVLGTGRDSPLHF
CDR3 DNA: TGTGCCAGCAGCTTAGTCCTTGGGACAGGGAGGGATTCACCCCTCCACTTT
clone size: .
D gene: TRBD1
J gene: TRBJ1-6
V gene: TRBV5-5

CDR3 protein: CASSARGRLAGEQFF
CDR3 DNA: TGTGCCAGCAGCGCTAGGGGGAGGTTAGCGGGTGAGCAGTTCTTC
clone size: few
D gene: .
J gene: TRBJ2-1
V gene: TRBV7-9

CDR3 protein: CATRDRGTQETQYF
CDR3 DNA: TGTGCCACAAGAGACAGGGGGACCCAAGAGACCCAGTACTTC
clone size: many
D gene: TRBD1
J gene: TRBJ2-5
V gene: TRBV6-1

CDR3 protein: CASSWWAGDTPFEQYF
CDR3 DNA: TGTGCCAGCAGCTGGTGGGCAGGGGACACCCCCTTCGAGCAGTACTTC
clone size: many
D gene: .
J gene: TRBJ2-7
V gene: TRBV7-9

CDR3 protein: CASSPTGPLAKNIQYF
CDR3 DNA: TGTGCCAGCAGTCCGACAGGTCCGCTAGCCAAAAACATTCAGTACTTC
clone size: .
D gene: .
J gene: TRBJ2-4
V gene: TRBV27

CDR3 protein: CASSPRTGESTEELFF
CDR3 DNA: TGTGCCAGCAGCCCACGGACAGGGGAAAGCACCGAGGAGCTGTTTTTT
clone size: .
D gene: TRBD1
J gene: TRBJ2-2
V gene: TRBV9

CDR3 protein: CAISEDRVGATNEKLFF
CDR3 DNA: TGTGCCATCAGTGAGGACAGGGTTGGTGCAACTAATGAAAAACTGTTTTTT
clone size: few
D gene: TRBD1
J gene: TRBJ1-4
V gene: TRBV10-3

CDR3 protein: CASMTAAIYEQYF
CDR3 DNA: TGTGCCAGCATGACGGCAGCAATCTACGAGCAGTACTTC
clone size: many
D gene: .
J gene: TRBJ2-7
V gene: TRBV28

CDR3 protein: CAWSAIEGTEAFF
CDR3 DNA: TGTGCCTGGAGTGCTATAGAGGGCACTGAAGCTTTCTTT
clone size: many
D gene: .
J gene: TRBJ1-1
V gene: TRBV30

CDR3 protein: CASSPGPGGSSYEQYF
CDR3 DNA: TGTGCCAGCAGTCCGGGCCCTGGGGGCAGCTCCTACGAGCAGTACTTC
clone size: few
D gene: .
J gene: TRBJ2-7
V gene: TRBV12-3/TRBV12-4

CDR3 protein: CASSLLGTGDQETQYF
CDR3 DNA: TGTGCCAGCAGTTTATTGGGGACAGGAGACCAAGAGACCCAGTACTTC
clone size: many
D gene: TRBD1
J gene: TRBJ2-5
V gene: TRBV27

CDR3 protein: CASSRRQELSSYNEQFF
CDR3 DNA: TGTGCCAGCAGTCGCCGTCAGGAACTCAGCTCCTACAATGAGCAGTTCTTC
clone size: many
D gene: .
J gene: TRBJ2-1
V gene: TRBV12-3/TRBV12-4

CDR3 protein: CASSQDLASGRTGELFF
CDR3 DNA: TGCGCCAGCAGCCAAGATTTGGCTAGCGGGAGGACCGGGGAGCTGTTTTTT
clone size: .
D gene: TRBD2
J gene: TRBJ2-2
V gene: TRBV4-1

CDR3 protein: CASSLVGANTDTQYF
CDR3 DNA: TGTGCCAGCAGCTTAGTAGGGGCAAACACAGATACGCAGTATTTT
clone size: many
D gene: .
J gene: TRBJ2-3
V gene: TRBV7-2

CDR3 protein: CASSYPGQANSIEAFF
CDR3 DNA: TGCGCCAGCAGCTACCCGGGACAGGCCAATTCGATCGAAGCTTTCTTT
clone size: .
D gene: TRBD1
J gene: TRBJ1-1
V gene: TRBV4-1

CDR3 protein: CASSDMTGTSGDTQYF
CDR3 DNA: TGCGCCAGCAGTGATATGACAGGTACTAGCGGAGATACGCAGTATTTT
clone size: few
D gene: TRBD2
J gene: TRBJ2-3
V gene: TRBV10-2

CDR3 protein: CASSFMTSGRTGTGELFF
CDR3 DNA: TGTGCCAGCAGCTTTATGACTAGCGGGAGGACGGGCACCGGGGAGCTGTTTTTT
clone size: few
D gene: TRBD2
J gene: TRBJ2-2
V gene: TRBV7-6

CDR3 protein: CASTPVPASSYEQHF
CDR3 DNA: TGTGCCAGCACCCCTGTCCCGGCGAGCTCCTACGAGCAGCACTTC
clone size: .
D gene: .
J gene: TRBJ2-7
V gene: TRBV27

CDR3 protein: CASSLVAGAKHNSPPHF
CDR3 DNA: TGTGCCAGCAGCTTAGTGGCAGGAGCGAAGCATAATTCACCCCCCCACTTT
clone size: few
D gene: .
J gene: TRBJ1-6
V gene: TRBV7-2

CDR3 protein: CAWIRDNGETQYF
CDR3 DNA: TGTGCCTGGATCCGGGACAATGGGGAGACCCAGTACTTC
clone size: many
D gene: .
J gene: TRBJ2-5
V gene: TRBV30

CDR3 protein: CASGGLANGELFF
CDR3 DNA: TGTGCCAGCGGAGGACTAGCGAACGGGGAGCTGTTTTTT
clone size: few
D gene: TRBD2
J gene: TRBJ2-2
V gene: TRBV7-3

CDR3 protein: CASSLAPRAYNEQFF
CDR3 DNA: TGTGCCAGCAGTTTAGCGCCAAGGGCCTACAATGAGCAGTTCTTC
clone size: .
D gene: .
J gene: TRBJ2-1
V gene: TRBV12-3/TRBV12-4

CDR3 protein: CASRPDRAQPQHF
CDR3 DNA: TGTGCCAGTAGGCCGGACCGGGCTCAGCCCCAGCATTTT
clone size: .
D gene: .
J gene: TRBJ1-5
V gene: TRBV19

CDR3 protein: CASSGRISGAHNEQFF
CDR3 DNA: TGTGCCAGCAGCGGGAGAATATCGGGGGCTCATAATGAGCAGTTCTTC
clone size: .
D gene: .
J gene: TRBJ2-1
V gene: TRBV5-8

CDR3 protein: CASSLGPRDIQYF
CDR3 DNA: TGTGCCAGCAGCTTAGGACCCAGAGACATTCAGTACTTC
clone size: .
D gene: .
J gene: TRBJ2-4
V gene: TRBV11-2

CDR3 protein: CAFFPGQRHQQYF
CDR3 DNA: TGTGCCTTCTTCCCGGGACAGCGACATCAGCAGTACTTC
clone size: many
D gene: TRBD1
J gene: TRBJ2-7
V gene: TRBV30

CDR3 protein: CASSYTTGALYNEQFF
CDR3 DNA: TGTGCCAGCAGTTACACGACAGGGGCCCTCTACAATGAGCAGTTCTTC
clone size: .
D gene: TRBD1
J gene: TRBJ2-1
V gene: TRBV6-5

CDR3 protein: CASSDDYTGELFF
CDR3 DNA: TGTGCCAGCAGTGATGACTACACCGGGGAGCTGTTTTTT
clone size: few
D gene: .
J gene: TRBJ2-2
V gene: TRBV2

CDR3 protein: CASSLLNRDTDTQYF
CDR3 DNA: TGTGCCAGCAGTTTACTGAATCGGGACACAGATACGCAGTATTTT
clone size: many
D gene: .
J gene: TRBJ2-3
V gene: TRBV12-3/TRBV12-4

CDR3 protein: CAISPQQGAYGYTF
CDR3 DNA: TGTGCCATCAGTCCGCAACAGGGGGCCTATGGCTACACCTTC
clone size: once
D gene: TRBD1
J gene: TRBJ1-2
V gene: TRBV10-3

CDR3 protein: CAISSQGPDTGELFF
CDR3 DNA: TGTGCCATCAGTTCACAGGGCCCGGACACCGGGGAGCTGTTTTTT
clone size: .
D gene: .
J gene: TRBJ2-2
V gene: TRBV10-3

CDR3 protein: CATSRVGDDLGTQYF
CDR3 DNA: TGTGCCACCAGCAGAGTGGGGGACGACTTGGGGACCCAGTACTTC
clone size: few
D gene: .
J gene: TRBJ2-5
V gene: TRBV15

CDR3 protein: CASSSSSPLNEQFF
CDR3 DNA: TGTGCCAGCTCCTCAAGCTCCCCATTGAATGAGCAGTTCTTC
clone size: .
D gene: .
J gene: TRBJ2-1
V gene: TRBV7-9

CDR3 protein: CASSVGWDRGNEQFF
CDR3 DNA: TGTGCCAGCAGCGTAGGTTGGGACAGGGGAAATGAGCAGTTCTTC
clone size: .
D gene: TRBD1
J gene: TRBJ2-1
V gene: TRBV9

CDR3 protein: CASSVLAGYNEQFF
CDR3 DNA: TGTGCCAGCAGTGTCCTAGCGGGATACAATGAGCAGTTCTTC
clone size: few
D gene: TRBD2
J gene: TRBJ2-1
V gene: TRBV2

CDR3 protein: CASSPGSDRNQPQHF
CDR3 DNA: TGTGCCAGCAGCCCAGGGAGTGACCGCAATCAGCCCCAGCATTTT
clone size: many
D gene: .
J gene: TRBJ1-5
V gene: TRBV6-1

CDR3 protein: CSARAQWGPGETQYF
CDR3 DNA: TGCAGTGCTAGGGCTCAGTGGGGGCCGGGAGAGACCCAGTACTTC
clone size: few
D gene: .
J gene: TRBJ2-5
V gene: TRBV20-1